This T cell receptor beta chain derives from a study of cytomegalovirus exposure and HLA in healthy donors. Across the study: Early released data had tens of millions of unique TCRs, all coming from HLA-typed donors. Study-level results: V segments that were indistinguishable, TRBV6-2 and TRBV6-3 among them, were omitted from analysis. Accurate prediction of most subjects' HLA-A and HLA-B alleles from TCR beta sequences was reported. The study listed 164 cytomegalovirus-associated TCR beta chains.

Amplification used 60 Vbeta primers and 13 Jbeta primers. The assay was immunoSEQ multiplex PCR, and TCRdb's table has in-frame clones only and misses some. Among around 100,000 clones listed, 60% to 70% were seen once. This clone has more than one count but fewer than ten. Its specificity is unknown. This CDR3 is built from 12 residues. Per germline, CDR1 ENHRY and CDR2 SYGVKD. V lost 2 bases, J lost 9 bases, and 10 bases lay in between. Sequencing was performed on PBMCs. J is TRBJ1-2 and V is TRBV10-3; TRBD1 is a possible D gene (6 bases). The clonotype comes from a woman aged 50 to 65 in good health and CMV-seronegative. The CDR3 DNA sequence: TGTGCCATCAGTGAGAGCAGGGGTCGCTACACCTTC. It encodes CAISESRGRYTF.